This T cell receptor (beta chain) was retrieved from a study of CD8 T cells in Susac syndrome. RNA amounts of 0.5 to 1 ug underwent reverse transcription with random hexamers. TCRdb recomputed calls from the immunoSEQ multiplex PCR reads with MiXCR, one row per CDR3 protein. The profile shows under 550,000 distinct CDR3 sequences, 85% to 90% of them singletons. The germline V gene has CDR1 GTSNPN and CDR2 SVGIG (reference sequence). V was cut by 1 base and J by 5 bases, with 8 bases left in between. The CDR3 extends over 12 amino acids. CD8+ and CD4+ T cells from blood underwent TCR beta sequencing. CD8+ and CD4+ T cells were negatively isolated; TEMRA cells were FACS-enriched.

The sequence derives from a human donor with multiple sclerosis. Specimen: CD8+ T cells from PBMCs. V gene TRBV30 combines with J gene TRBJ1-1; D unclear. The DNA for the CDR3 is TGTGCCTGGAGTGGCGGCATTACTGAAGCTTTCTTT. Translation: CAWSGGITEAFF.